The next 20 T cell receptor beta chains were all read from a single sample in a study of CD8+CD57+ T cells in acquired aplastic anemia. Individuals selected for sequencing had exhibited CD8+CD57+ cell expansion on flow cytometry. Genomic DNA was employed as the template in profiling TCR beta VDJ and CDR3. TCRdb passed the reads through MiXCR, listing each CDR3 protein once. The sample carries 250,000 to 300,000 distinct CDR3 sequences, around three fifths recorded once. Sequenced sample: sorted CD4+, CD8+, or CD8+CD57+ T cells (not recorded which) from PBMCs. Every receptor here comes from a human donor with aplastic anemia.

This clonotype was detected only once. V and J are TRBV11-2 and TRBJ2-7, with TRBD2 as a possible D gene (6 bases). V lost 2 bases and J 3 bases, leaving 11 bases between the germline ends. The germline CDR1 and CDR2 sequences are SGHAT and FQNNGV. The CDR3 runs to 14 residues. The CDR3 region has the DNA TGTGCCAGCAGCTTACGAACTAGCAGCTACGAGCAGTACTTC. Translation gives CASSLRTSSYEQYF.

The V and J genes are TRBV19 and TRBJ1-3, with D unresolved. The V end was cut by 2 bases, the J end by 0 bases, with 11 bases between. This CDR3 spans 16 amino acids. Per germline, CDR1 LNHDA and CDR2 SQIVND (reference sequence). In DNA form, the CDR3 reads TGTGCCAGTAGTATACTCAGCGTCAGCTCTGGAAACACCATATATTTT. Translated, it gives CASSILSVSSGNTIYF. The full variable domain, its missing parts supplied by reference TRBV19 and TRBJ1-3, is DGGITQSPKYLFRKEGQNVTLSCEQNLNHDAMYWYRQDPGQGLRLIYYSQIVNDFQKGDIAEGYSVSREKKESFPLTVTSAQKNPTAFYLCASSILSVSSGNTIYFGEGSWLTVV.

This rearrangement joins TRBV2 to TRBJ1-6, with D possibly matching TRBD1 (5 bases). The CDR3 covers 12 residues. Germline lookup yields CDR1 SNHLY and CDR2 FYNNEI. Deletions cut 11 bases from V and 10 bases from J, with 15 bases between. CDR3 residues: CAGGGIRSPLHF. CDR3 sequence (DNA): TGTGCCGGGGGGGGGATAAGGTCACCCCTCCACTTT.

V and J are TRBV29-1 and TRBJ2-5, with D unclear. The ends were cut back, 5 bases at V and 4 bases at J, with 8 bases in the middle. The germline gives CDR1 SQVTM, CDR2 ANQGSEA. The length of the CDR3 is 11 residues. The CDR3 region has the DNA TGCAGCGTTTCCAGTACAGAGACCCAGTACTTC. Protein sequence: CSVSSTETQYF. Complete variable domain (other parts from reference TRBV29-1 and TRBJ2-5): SAVISQKPSRDICQRGTSLTIQCQVDSQVTMMFWYRQQPGQSLTLIATANQGSEATYESGFVIDKFPISRPNLTFSTLTVSNMSPEDSSIYLCSVSSTETQYFGPGTRLLVL.

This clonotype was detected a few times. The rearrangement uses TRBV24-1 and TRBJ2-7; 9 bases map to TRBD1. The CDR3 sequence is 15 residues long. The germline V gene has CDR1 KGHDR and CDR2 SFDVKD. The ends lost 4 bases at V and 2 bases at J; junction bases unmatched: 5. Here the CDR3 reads CATSDTGTGTYEQYF. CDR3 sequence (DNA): TGTGCCACCAGTGACACCGGGACAGGGACCTACGAGCAGTACTTC.

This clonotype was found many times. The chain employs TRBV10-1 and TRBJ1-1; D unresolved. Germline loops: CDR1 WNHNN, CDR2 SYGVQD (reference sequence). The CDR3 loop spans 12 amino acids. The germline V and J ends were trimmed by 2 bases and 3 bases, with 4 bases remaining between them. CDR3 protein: CASSEGHTEAFF. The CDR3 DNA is TGCGCCAGCAGTGAGGGTCACACTGAAGCTTTCTTT.

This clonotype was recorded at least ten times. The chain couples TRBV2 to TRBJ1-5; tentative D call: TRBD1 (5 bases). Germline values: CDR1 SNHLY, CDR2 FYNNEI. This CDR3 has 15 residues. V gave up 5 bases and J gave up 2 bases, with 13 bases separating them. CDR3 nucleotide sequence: TGTGCCAGCAGTTCGTCCGGGACGGGCAATCAGCCCCAGCATTTT. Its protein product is CASSSSGTGNQPQHF.

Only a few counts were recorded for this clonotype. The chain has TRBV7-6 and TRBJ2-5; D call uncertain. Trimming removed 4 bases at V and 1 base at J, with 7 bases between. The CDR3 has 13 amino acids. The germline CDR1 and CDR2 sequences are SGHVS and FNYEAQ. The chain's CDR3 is CASSSYFQETQYF. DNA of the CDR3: TGTGCCAGCAGCTCCTATTTCCAAGAGACCCAGTACTTC. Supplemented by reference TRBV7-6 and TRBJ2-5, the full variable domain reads GAGVSQSPRYKVTKRGQDVALRCDPISGHVSLYWYRQALGQGPEFLTYFNYEAQQDKSGLPNDRFSAERPEGSISTLTIQRTEQRDSAMYRCASSSYFQETQYFGPGTRLLVL.

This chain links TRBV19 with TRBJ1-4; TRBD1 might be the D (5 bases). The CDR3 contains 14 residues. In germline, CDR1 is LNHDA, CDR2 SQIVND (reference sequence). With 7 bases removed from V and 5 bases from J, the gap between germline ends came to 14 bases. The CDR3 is CASTPSRTNEKLFF. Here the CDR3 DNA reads TGTGCCAGTACCCCCTCGAGGACAAATGAAAAACTGTTTTTT.

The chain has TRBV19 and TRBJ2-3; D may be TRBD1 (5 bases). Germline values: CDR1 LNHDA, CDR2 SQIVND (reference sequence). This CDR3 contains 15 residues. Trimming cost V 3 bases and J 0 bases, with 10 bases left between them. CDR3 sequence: CASSIVRASTDTQYF. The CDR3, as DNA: TGTGCCAGTAGTATCGTCAGGGCTAGCACAGATACGCAGTATTTT.

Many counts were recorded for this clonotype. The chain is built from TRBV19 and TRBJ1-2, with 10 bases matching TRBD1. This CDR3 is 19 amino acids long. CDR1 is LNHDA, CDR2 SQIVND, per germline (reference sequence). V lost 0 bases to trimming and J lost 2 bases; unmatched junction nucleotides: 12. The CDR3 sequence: CASSIDHRQGATGNYGYTF. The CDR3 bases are TGTGCCAGTAGTATAGATCACCGACAGGGGGCCACGGGGAACTATGGCTACACCTTC. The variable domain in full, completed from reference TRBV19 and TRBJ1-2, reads DGGITQSPKYLFRKEGQNVTLSCEQNLNHDAMYWYRQDPGQGLRLIYYSQIVNDFQKGDIAEGYSVSREKKESFPLTVTSAQKNPTAFYLCASSIDHRQGATGNYGYTFGSGTRLTVV.

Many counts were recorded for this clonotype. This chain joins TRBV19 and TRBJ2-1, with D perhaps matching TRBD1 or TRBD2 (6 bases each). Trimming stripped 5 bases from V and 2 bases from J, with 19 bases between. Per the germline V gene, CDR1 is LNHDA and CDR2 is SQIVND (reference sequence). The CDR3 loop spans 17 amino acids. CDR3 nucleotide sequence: TGTGCCAGTAGTTCCCTGGAGGGGGATAACGCCTACAATGAGCAGTTCTTC. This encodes CASSSLEGDNAYNEQFF.

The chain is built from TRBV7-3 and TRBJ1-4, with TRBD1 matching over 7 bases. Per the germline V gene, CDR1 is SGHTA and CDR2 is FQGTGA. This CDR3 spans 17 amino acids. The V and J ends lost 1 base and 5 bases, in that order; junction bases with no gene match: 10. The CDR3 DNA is TGTGCCAGCAGCTTAAAAGGCACAGGGGAAAGGAATGAAAAACTGTTTTTT. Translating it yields CASSLKGTGERNEKLFF.

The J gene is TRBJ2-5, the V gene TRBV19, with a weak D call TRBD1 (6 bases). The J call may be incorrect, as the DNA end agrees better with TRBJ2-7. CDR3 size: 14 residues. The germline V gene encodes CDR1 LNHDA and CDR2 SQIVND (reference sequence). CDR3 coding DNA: TGTGCCAGTAGTATCTCCCTACAGGGTTACGAGCAGTACTTC. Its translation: CASSISLQGYEQYF.

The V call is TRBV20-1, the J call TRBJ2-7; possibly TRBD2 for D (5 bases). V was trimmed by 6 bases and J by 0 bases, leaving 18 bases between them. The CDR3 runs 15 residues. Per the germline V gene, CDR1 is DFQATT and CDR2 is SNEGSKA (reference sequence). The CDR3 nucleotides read TGCAGTGCAATCCCGGCGGGCACCCCCTCCTACGAGCAGTACTTC. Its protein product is CSAIPAGTPSYEQYF.

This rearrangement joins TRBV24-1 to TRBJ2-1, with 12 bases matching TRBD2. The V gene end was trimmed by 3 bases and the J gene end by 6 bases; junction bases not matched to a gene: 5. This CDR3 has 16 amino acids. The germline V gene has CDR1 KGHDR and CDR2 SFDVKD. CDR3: CATSDTPGLAGNEQFF. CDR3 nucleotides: TGTGCCACCAGTGATACCCCGGGACTAGCGGGCAATGAGCAGTTCTTC.

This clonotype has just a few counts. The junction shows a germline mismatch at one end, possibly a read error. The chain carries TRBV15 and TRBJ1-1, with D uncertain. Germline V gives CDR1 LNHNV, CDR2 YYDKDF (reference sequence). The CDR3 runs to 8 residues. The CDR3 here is CATSRRTF. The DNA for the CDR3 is TGTGCCACCAGCAGACGCACCTTT.

The CDR3: CATSTGTPPYEQYF. The CDR3 nucleotides are TGTGCCACCAGTACCGGGACTCCTCCGTACGAGCAGTACTTC. The chain links TRBV24-1 to TRBJ2-7, with D maybe TRBD2 (6 bases). The germline V and J ends were trimmed by 6 bases and 4 bases, with 15 bases remaining between them. Germline V CDR1 and CDR2: KGHDR, SFDVKD. The CDR3 spans 14 residues.

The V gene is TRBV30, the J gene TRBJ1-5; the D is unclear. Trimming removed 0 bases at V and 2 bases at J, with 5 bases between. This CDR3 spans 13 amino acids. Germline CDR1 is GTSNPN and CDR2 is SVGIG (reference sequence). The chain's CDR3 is CAWSVARNQPQHF. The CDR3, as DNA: TGTGCCTGGAGTGTAGCCCGCAATCAGCCCCAGCATTTT. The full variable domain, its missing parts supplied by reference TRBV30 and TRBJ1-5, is SQTIHQWPATLVQPVGSPLSLECTVEGTSNPNLYWYRQAAGRGLQLLFYSVGIGQISSEVPQNLSASRPQDRQFILSSKKLLLSDSGFYLCAWSVARNQPQHFGDGTRLSIL.

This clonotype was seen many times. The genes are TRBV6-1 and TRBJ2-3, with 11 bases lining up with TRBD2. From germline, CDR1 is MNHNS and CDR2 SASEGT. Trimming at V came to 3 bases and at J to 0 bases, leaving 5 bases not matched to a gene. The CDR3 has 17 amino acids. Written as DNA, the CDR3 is TGTGCCAGCAGTGATACCCTAGCGGGAGGAAGCACAGATACGCAGTATTTT. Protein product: CASSDTLAGGSTDTQYF.